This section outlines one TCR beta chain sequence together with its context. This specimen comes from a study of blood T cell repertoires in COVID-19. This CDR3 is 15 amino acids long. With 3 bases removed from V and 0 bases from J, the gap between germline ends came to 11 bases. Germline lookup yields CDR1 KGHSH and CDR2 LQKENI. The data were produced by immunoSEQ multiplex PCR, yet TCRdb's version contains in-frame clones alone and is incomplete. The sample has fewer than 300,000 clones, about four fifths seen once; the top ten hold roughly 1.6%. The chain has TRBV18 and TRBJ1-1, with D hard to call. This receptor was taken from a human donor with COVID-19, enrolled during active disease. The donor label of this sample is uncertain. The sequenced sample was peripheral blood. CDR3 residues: CASSPTEDLNTEAFF. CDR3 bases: TGTGCCAGCTCACCTACGGAGGACCTGAACACTGAAGCTTTCTTT. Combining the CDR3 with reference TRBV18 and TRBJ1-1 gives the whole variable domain NAGVMQNPRHLVRRRGQEARLRCSPMKGHSHVYWYRQLPEEGLKFMVYLQKENIIDESGMPKERFSAEFPKEGPSILRIQQVVRGDSAAYFCASSPTEDLNTEAFFGQGTRLTVV.